One sample yielded the 21 T cell receptor beta chains listed below, sequenced in a study of cytomegalovirus exposure and HLA in healthy donors. The study ran its PCR with 60 Vbeta and 13 Jbeta primers. TCRdb's copy holds only in-frame clones and misses some; the assay was immunoSEQ multiplex PCR. The sample consists of over 150,000 clones, roughly 80% of them appearing once. Sequenced input: PBMCs. All receptors come from a woman aged 25-40 years in good health and CMV-seropositive.

The genes are TRBV9 and TRBJ1-2, with TRBD1 matching 9 bases. The junction had 8 bases not matched to a gene; V was cut back by 4 bases and J by 1 base. Germline lookup yields CDR1 SGDLS and CDR2 YYNGEE. The CDR3 loop spans 16 amino acids. The CDR3 coding sequence is TGTGCCAGCAGCCCTAGGACAGGGGCCCTTAACTATGGCTACACCTTC. The encoded protein is CASSPRTGALNYGYTF.

The CDR3 DNA reads as TGTGCCAGCTCACCAGTGACTAGCGGGGTCCACGAGCAGTACTTC. Translation gives CASSPVTSGVHEQYF. The chain combines TRBV18 with TRBJ2-7, with TRBD2 identical over 11 bases. CDR1 and CDR2 from the germline V gene are KGHSH and LQKENI. V lost 2 bases to trimming and J lost 5 bases; unmatched junction nucleotides: 5. The length of the CDR3 is 15 residues.

The V call is TRBV15, the J call TRBJ2-3; D ambiguous. Trimming stripped 0 bases from V and 7 bases from J, with 8 bases between. CDR3 size: 13 residues. The germline V gene has CDR1 LNHNV and CDR2 YYDKDF (reference sequence). The CDR3 sequence: CATSRDEANTQYF. Here the CDR3 DNA reads TGTGCCACCAGCAGAGATGAGGCGAATACGCAGTATTTT.

This chain connects TRBV20-1 to TRBJ2-5; the D gene is possibly TRBD1 (6 bases). Germline V gene lookup returns CDR1 DFQATT and CDR2 SNEGSKA (reference sequence). The CDR3 runs 11 residues. V lost 6 bases, J lost 4 bases, and 9 bases lay in between. DNA of the CDR3: TGCAGTGCGCGACAGGTAGAGACCCAGTACTTC. This codes for CSARQVETQYF.

This chain joins TRBV9 and TRBJ2-5; 8 bases agree with TRBD2. TRBJ2-7 matches the DNA end more closely, so the J call is doubtful. This CDR3 region has 16 residues. Per the germline V gene, CDR1 is SGDLS and CDR2 is YYNGEE. For the CDR3, the DNA is TGTGCCAGCAGCGCTGGAGGCGGGGGGACCTCCTACGAGCAGTACTTC. Residues: CASSAGGGGTSYEQYF.

V and J are TRBV15 and TRBJ2-3; tentative D call: TRBD2 (7 bases). The CDR3 consists of 15 residues. Deletions cut 5 bases from V and 0 bases from J, with 12 bases between. The germline V gene encodes CDR1 LNHNV and CDR2 YYDKDF (reference sequence). The CDR3 sequence: CATSGGALSTDTQYF. The CDR3 DNA reads TGTGCCACCAGCGGGGGGGCCTTAAGCACAGATACGCAGTATTTT.

The CDR3: CASSPGPGLAGYYEQYF. The CDR3 nucleotides are TGTGCCAGCAGCCCTGGACCGGGACTAGCGGGGTACTACGAGCAGTACTTC. The chain is built from TRBV5-4 and TRBJ2-7; 13 bases agree with TRBD2. This CDR3 contains 17 residues. Germline CDR1 is SGHNT and CDR2 is YYREEE (reference sequence). Trimming cost V 4 bases and J 3 bases; bases outside gene matches: 10.

This clone was seen only a few times. The V gene is TRBV6-1, the J gene TRBJ1-1, with 8 bases identical to TRBD1. The CDR3 is made up of 14 amino acids. Unmatched junction bases numbered 5, after V lost 8 bases and J lost 0 bases. Germline CDR1 MNHNS, CDR2 SASEGT. CDR3 in DNA: TGTGCCAGCGAGACAGGGGTCATGAACACTGAAGCTTTCTTT. It specifies CASETGVMNTEAFF.

The rearrangement joins TRBV2 to TRBJ2-5; TRBD1 matches 9 bases. Losses at the gene ends were 7 bases for V and 5 bases for J; bases not matched to a gene: 11. The CDR3 runs 15 residues. Germline V lookup: CDR1 SNHLY, CDR2 FYNNEI. The CDR3 sequence is CASTQLPGQGETQYF. The CDR3 DNA sequence: TGTGCCAGCACCCAACTTCCGGGACAGGGCGAGACCCAGTACTTC.

Only a few counts were recorded for this clone. V usage is TRBV20-1 and J usage is TRBJ2-7; D is perhaps TRBD1 (5 bases). The CDR3 extends over 10 amino acids. CDR1 and CDR2 from the germline V gene are DFQATT and SNEGSKA (reference sequence). The CDR3: CSGHSYEQYF. CDR3 nucleotide sequence: TGCAGCGGACATTCCTACGAGCAGTACTTC.

The CDR3 reads CASSQERTGNGYTF. As DNA, the CDR3 is TGCGCCAGCAGCCAAGAGAGGACAGGGAATGGCTACACCTTC. The rearrangement links TRBV4-3 to TRBJ1-2; 8 bases map to TRBD1. The CDR3 loop spans 14 amino acids. Germline-derived CDR1 and CDR2 are LGHNA and YSLEER. Trimming took 0 bases from V and 6 from J; bases not matched to a gene: 3.

This chain's CDR3 is CAIRKDRGNTGELFF. Here the CDR3 DNA reads TGTGCCATCAGGAAGGACAGGGGGAACACCGGGGAGCTGTTTTTT. The chain joins TRBV10-3 to TRBJ2-2; 9 bases are a match to TRBD1. Looked up from germline, CDR1 is ENHRY and CDR2 is SYGVKD. V shed 6 bases, J shed 1 base, and the junction held 3 bases outside the gene matches. This CDR3 region has 15 residues.

The chain uses TRBV2 and TRBJ1-4, with D perhaps TRBD1 (5 bases). Germline-derived CDR1 and CDR2 are SNHLY and FYNNEI. Deletions cut 8 bases from V and 0 bases from J, with 16 bases between. The CDR3 is 16 residues long. CDR3 loop: CASSGPSSATNEKLFF. The CDR3 coding sequence is TGTGCCAGCTCAGGGCCCTCCTCCGCAACTAATGAAAAACTGTTTTTT. Full variable domain (missing parts from reference TRBV2 and TRBJ1-4): EPEVTQTPSHQVTQMGQEVILRCVPISNHLYFYWYRQILGQKVEFLVSFYNNEISEKSEIFDDQFSVERPDGSNFTLKIRSTKLEDSAMYFCASSGPSSATNEKLFFGSGTQLSVL.

This clone is a singleton in its sample. The CDR3 nucleotides read TGTGCCAGAAGCTTCTCCCGGCGACAGGAGAACACCGGGGAGCTGTTTTTT. Protein product: CARSFSRRQENTGELFF. The genes are TRBV5-3 and TRBJ2-2, with a tentative D call TRBD1 (6 bases). TRBV5-3 counts as an open reading frame of uncertain function. This CDR3 comprises 17 residues. V lost 2 bases, J lost 1 base, and 15 bases lay in between.

The V call is TRBV6-6, the J call TRBJ1-5; 9 bases align to TRBD1. The CDR3 spans 14 residues. CDR1 is MNHNY and CDR2 is SVGAGI in the germline V gene (reference sequence). Trimming at V came to 6 bases and at J to 3 bases, leaving 3 bases not matched to a gene. The CDR3 loop reads CASRDRGYNQPQHF. CDR3 bases: TGTGCCAGCAGGGACAGGGGTTACAATCAGCCCCAGCATTTT.

This sequence joins TRBV4-1 and TRBJ2-5; D remains ambiguous. The germline gives CDR1 MGHRA, CDR2 YSYEKL. The CDR3 consists of 13 residues. The V end lost 1 base, the J end lost 4 bases, and 7 bases lay between the germline ends. The DNA of the CDR3 is TGCGCCAGCAGCCAAGCCGCGTTAGAGACCCAGTACTTC. It encodes CASSQAALETQYF.

The chain couples TRBV6-5 to TRBJ1-2; TRBD1 agrees at 11 bases. J was trimmed by 10 bases and V by 2 bases; bases with no gene match: 6. The germline V gene has CDR1 MNHEY and CDR2 SVGAGI. The CDR3 spans 14 residues. This CDR3 is CASSYRGDRGDYTF. DNA of the CDR3: TGTGCCAGCAGTTACCGGGGGGACAGGGGGGACTACACCTTC.

This clone has more than one count but fewer than ten. V and J are TRBV4-3 and TRBJ1-2, with 8 positions matching TRBD1. V lost 1 base to trimming and J lost 3 bases; unmatched junction nucleotides: 4. The CDR3 covers 15 residues. Germline CDR1 reads LGHNA; CDR2 reads YSLEER. CDR3: CASSQGAGGYYGYTF. The CDR3 DNA follows: TGCGCCAGCAGCCAAGGGGCAGGGGGCTACTATGGCTACACCTTC.

The CDR3: CASSGGYSTEAFF. The CDR3 DNA reads TGTGCCAGCAGCGGTGGTTATAGCACTGAAGCTTTCTTT. The chain recombines TRBV9 with TRBJ1-1; D is ambiguous. Trimming cost V 3 bases and J 4 bases, with 10 bases left between them. This CDR3 region has 13 residues. Germline CDR1 and CDR2: SGDLS and YYNGEE. Based on the CDR3 plus reference TRBV9 and TRBJ1-1, the full variable domain is DSGVTQTPKHLITATGQRVTLRCSPRSGDLSVYWYQQSLDQGLQFLIQYYNGEERAKGNILERFSAQQFPDLHSELNLSSLELGDSALYFCASSGGYSTEAFFGQGTRLTVV.

The chain recombines TRBV5-6 with TRBJ2-1; the D gene is possibly TRBD2 (6 bases). CDR1 SGHDT and CDR2 YYEEEE come from the germline V gene. V shed 2 bases and J shed 3 bases, with 12 bases lying between them. This CDR3 spans 15 amino acids. The CDR3 sequence: CASSFSGVLYNEQFF. CDR3 nucleotide sequence: TGTGCCAGCAGCTTCTCGGGAGTCCTCTACAATGAGCAGTTCTTC.

The rearrangement joins TRBV14 to TRBJ2-7, with D uncertain. V was shortened by 0 bases and J by 12 bases, with 18 bases between the two germline ends. This CDR3 is built from 14 residues. The germline V gene encodes CDR1 SGHDN and CDR2 FVKESK. Written as DNA, the CDR3 is TGTGCCAGCAGCCAAGACTGGCGGCCTCAGCCGCGGTACTTC. It encodes CASSQDWRPQPRYF.